Listed below are T cell receptor beta chains from one sample, sequenced in a study of beta chain features in type 1 diabetes. Sequencing used immunoSEQ multiplex PCR; TCRdb keeps in-frame clones, though not all of them. The sample has approximately 730,000 clones; around 15% are singletons. Material for sequencing was naive CD4+ T cells from blood. All receptors derive from a young man with type 1 diabetes. Both conserved end residues are part of each CDR3. D genes are given only for firm matches. The listing skips clone size in some rows; elsewhere it reads once, few, many or a size class.

- | TRBJ1-5 | TRBV2 | - | TGTGCCAGCAGTGATTTAAGGGGTAGTAGCAATCAGCCCCAGCATTTT | CASSDLRGSSNQPQHF
few | TRBJ2-5 | TRBV30 | TRBD2 | TGTGCCTGGAGTCTGGGACTAGCGGGCCGTAAGGAGACCCAGTACTTC | CAWSLGLAGRKETQYF
- | TRBJ1-2 | TRBV9 | - | TGTGCCAGCAGCGCCCTACTCGGGGGGGCTCTCTCTGGCTACACCTTC | CASSALLGGALSGYTF
few | TRBJ1-5 | TRBV30 | - | TGTGCCTGGAGTGTGTTACCCAGGGAGTATAGCAATCAGCCCCAGCATTTT | CAWSVLPREYSNQPQHF
- | TRBJ2-3 | TRBV2 | TRBD2 | TGTGCCAGCGGGCTCCGGGCTAGCGGGGGGGCAGATACGCAGTATTTT | CASGLRASGGADTQYF
- | TRBJ2-1 | TRBV28 | - | TGTGCCAGCAGTTCCCCGGCAGGGACATTATTTGCACCGTTCTTC | CASSSPAGTLFAPFF
few | TRBJ1-1 | TRBV25-1 | TRBD1 | TGTGCCAGCAGTGATGGTCAGGGGGCAACTGAAGCTTTCTTT | CASSDGQGATEAFF
- | TRBJ1-2 | TRBV19 | - | TGTGCCAGTAGTATGGACGACAGGAACTATGGCTACACCTTC | CASSMDDRNYGYTF
- | TRBJ1-2 | TRBV7-6 | - | TGTGCCAGCAGCTTCGACGGCTATGGCTACACCTTC | CASSFDGYGYTF
few | TRBJ1-6 | TRBV27 | TRBD1 | TGTGCCAGCAGTCCCAGGACAGGATACTCCTATAATTCACCCCTCCACTTT | CASSPRTGYSYNSPLHF
few | TRBJ1-1 | TRBV25-1 | TRBD1 | TGTGCCAGCACTAAGACAGGGGTAACTGAAGCTTTCTTT | CASTKTGVTEAFF
few | TRBJ2-7 | TRBV6-5 | - | TGTGCCAGCAGTTACTCTATGGGGTCGGAGACCTACGAGCAGTACTTC | CASSYSMGSETYEQYF
few | TRBJ1-5 | TRBV2 | - | TGTGCCAGCATGTTCGACGGGGCAAGCAATCAGCCCCAGCATTTT | CASMFDGASNQPQHF
few | TRBJ2-5 | TRBV9 | - | TGTGCCAGCAGCCCCCCGGCCCAAGAGACCCAGTACTTC | CASSPPAQETQYF
- | TRBJ2-1 | TRBV6-5 | - | TGTGCCAGCAGCGCGGGACGTACTGAGTACAATGAGCAGTTCTTC | CASSAGRTEYNEQFF
- | TRBJ2-1 | TRBV5-4 | TRBD2 | TGTGCCAGCAGCTCCACCCGGGGGGGTGAGCAGTTCTTC | CASSSTRGGEQFF
few | TRBJ2-5 | TRBV28 | TRBD1 | TGTGCCAGCAGCCCGGGACAGGGACGGCAAGAGACCCAGTACTTC | CASSPGQGRQETQYF
few | TRBJ1-2 | TRBV21-1 | - | TGTGCCAGCAGCAAAATCCTAGGATATGGCTACACCTTC | CASSKILGYGYTF
few | TRBJ2-5 | TRBV6-5 | TRBD1 | TGTGCCAGCAGACAGGGGCGGGCAGAGACCCAGTACTTC | CASRQGRAETQYF
few | TRBJ1-1 | TRBV29-1 | - | TGCAGCGTTCTGGGGACGTCCGGAACCACTGAAGCTTTCTTT | CSVLGTSGTTEAFF
- | TRBJ1-2 | TRBV6-1 | - | TGTGCCAGCAGTGCAACCAGGAACTATGGCTACACCTTC | CASSATRNYGYTF
- | TRBJ2-7 | TRBV29-1 | - | TGCAGCGTTGAGAGTGACAGATCCTACGAGCAGTACTTC | CSVESDRSYEQYF
few | TRBJ1-5 | TRBV19 | - | TGTGCCAGTTTTCCAGGGGACTCCCGTGGCAATCAGCCCCAGCATTTT | CASFPGDSRGNQPQHF
- | TRBJ1-1 | TRBV5-4 | TRBD1 | TGTGCCAGCAGGCAGGACAGGGGGCTGAATGAAGCTTTCTTT | CASRQDRGLNEAFF
few | TRBJ2-1 | TRBV19 | TRBD1 | TGTGCCAGTAGTGTGGGACAGGGTTTGTACAATGAGCAGTTCTTC | CASSVGQGLYNEQFF
few | TRBJ1-1 | TRBV11-2 | TRBD1 | TGTGCCAGCAGCTTAGCAGGGGGCATGGGCACTGAAGCTTTCTTT | CASSLAGGMGTEAFF
- | TRBJ2-5 | TRBV7-6 | - | TGTGCCAGCAGCTTAGCTAGCGAACGGCAAGAGACCCAGTACTTC | CASSLASERQETQYF
few | TRBJ1-2 | TRBV6-1 | - | TGTGCCAGCAGTGTCCCTCCGGGCTATGGCTACACCTTC | CASSVPPGYGYTF
few | TRBJ2-5 | TRBV10-3 | - | TGTGCCATCAGTGACGGTTCCGGGACCCAGTACTTC | CAISDGSGTQYF
- | TRBJ1-2 | TRBV6-5 | TRBD1 | TGTGCCAGCAGCATGGACAGGGCTGGCTACACCTTC | CASSMDRAGYTF
- | TRBJ1-1 | TRBV20-1 | - | TGCAGTGCCCACGGGCCTGAAGCTTTCTTT | CSAHGPEAFF
few | TRBJ1-3 | TRBV7-9 | - | TGTGCCAGCAGCTCCCCCGCAGGGGTCGGAAACACCATATATTTT | CASSSPAGVGNTIYF
- | TRBJ1-3 | TRBV29-1 | - | TGCAGCGGGCGCAGGGGTAACACCATATATTTT | CSGRRGNTIYF
- | TRBJ2-3 | TRBV5-1 | TRBD2 | TGCGCCAGCAGCTTGGCCCTAGCGGGGGGGCGCACAGATACGCAGTATTTT | CASSLALAGGRTDTQYF
- | TRBJ1-6 | TRBV7-9 | - | TGTGCCAGCAGCTTAGCCCCCCAGGGGAACCCCCCACCCCTCCACTTT | CASSLAPQGNPPPLHF
few | TRBJ1-1 | TRBV7-2 | - | TGTGCCAGCAGCTTAGAAGGCAGGGGAGCTTTCTTT | CASSLEGRGAFF
- | TRBJ2-1 | TRBV10-2 | - | TGCGCCAGCTTCGGGCCAGACTACAATGAGCAGTTCTTC | CASFGPDYNEQFF
- | TRBJ2-1 | TRBV12-2 | - | TGTGCAAGTCTTGGCCTCTACAATGAGCAGTTCTTC | CASLGLYNEQFF
few | TRBJ2-3 | TRBV15 | - | TGTGCCACCAGCAGAGATCGTGTAGGGTCGGCGACAGATACGCAGTATTTT | CATSRDRVGSATDTQYF
few | TRBJ2-1 | TRBV7-8 | TRBD1 | TGTGCCAGCAGCCGCGGGACAGGACCGTACAATGAGCAGTTCTTC | CASSRGTGPYNEQFF
- | TRBJ1-5 | TRBV23-1 | TRBD1 | TGCGCCAGCCCAATCGTACCCGCGCATGCAGGGGGTTGCAGTCAGCCCCAGCATTTT | CASPIVPAHAGGCSQPQHF
- | TRBJ2-3 | TRBV6-5 | - | TGTGCCAGCAGTTACTCGACTACGGGAGATACGCAGTATTTT | CASSYSTTGDTQYF
- | TRBJ1-6 | TRBV9 | TRBD1 | TGTGCCAGCAGCGTAGCTACAGGGGGGGGACCCATCGGTAATTCACCCCTCCACTTT | CASSVATGGGPIGNSPLHF
- | TRBJ1-1 | TRBV7-9 | - | TGTGCCAGCAGCTTAGCGAGGAAAACAATGAACACTGAAGCTTTCTTT | CASSLARKTMNTEAFF
- | TRBJ1-1 | TRBV5-1 | - | TGCGCCAGCAGCTTTGGGTTGAACACTGAAGCTTTCTTT | CASSFGLNTEAFF